Listed below are T cell receptor beta chains from one sample, sequenced in a study of blood T cell repertoires in COVID-19. Sequencing used immunoSEQ multiplex PCR; TCRdb keeps in-frame clones, though not all of them. The sample has around 230,000 clones, approximately 84% seen once; the top ten hold roughly 10%. Sequenced sample: peripheral blood. Receptor source: a man over 45 with COVID-19, enrolled during active disease. CDR3s include the opening cysteine and the closing phenylalanine or tryptophan. Fields, in order: clone size, J gene, D gene, V gene, CDR3 DNA, CDR3 protein. D genes are given only for firm matches. Clone size is stated in some rows and not others, as once, few, many or a class when expanded.

- TRBJ1-2 - TRBV5-8 TGTGCCAGCAGCTCACGACAGGTTAACTATGGCTACACCTTC CASSSRQVNYGYTF
- TRBJ2-3 TRBD1 TRBV27 TGTGCCAGCAGCCCGCTAACGGGACAGGGGCCCACAGATACGCAGTATTTT CASSPLTGQGPTDTQYF
- TRBJ1-4 TRBD1 TRBV9 TGTGCCAGCAGCGCGGGGGAGGGACAGGGTGGCGAAAAACTGTTTTTT CASSAGEGQGGEKLFF
- TRBJ2-1 - TRBV5-1 TGCGCCAGCAGCTTGGGGCCCAGCGGGTTGGACTACAATGAGCAGTTCTTC CASSLGPSGLDYNEQFF
- TRBJ1-5 TRBD1 TRBV19 TGTGCCAGTAGTATACAGGGGGATCAGCCCCAGCATTTT CASSIQGDQPQHF
few TRBJ2-7 TRBD2 TRBV10-3 TGTGCCATCAGTGTCGGGCTAGCGGGATCCTACGAGCAGTACTTC CAISVGLAGSYEQYF
few TRBJ2-7 - TRBV7-9 TGTGCCAGCAGCCCGAGCCGATACGAGCAGTACTTC CASSPSRYEQYF
- TRBJ2-2 - TRBV21-1 TGTGCCAGCAGCACAGATTTGGGACTAGCGGTGAACACCGGGGAGCTGTTTTTT CASSTDLGLAVNTGELFF
- TRBJ2-5 - TRBV7-8 TGTGCCAGCAGCTTAATAACTTGGGGGCTCCAAGAGACCCAGTACTTC CASSLITWGLQETQYF
- TRBJ2-7 - TRBV5-6 TGTGCCAGCAGCTTGGGTTTCGTGCAGGGTTCGTCCTACGAGCAGTACTTC CASSLGFVQGSSYEQYF
- TRBJ2-2 TRBD1 TRBV6-4 TGTGCCAGCAGTCCATCCGGGACAGGGCCCACCGGGGAGCTGTTTTTT CASSPSGTGPTGELFF
- TRBJ1-2 - TRBV5-4 TGTGCCAGCAGCTTGGGAGGCGCAGCTAACTATGGCTACACCTTC CASSLGGAANYGYTF
- TRBJ1-2 - TRBV30 TGTGCCTGGAGTGAGACAGCAGAAAACTATGGCTACACCTTC CAWSETAENYGYTF
- TRBJ1-5 TRBD1 TRBV28 TGTGCCAGCAGATACCCCGGGACAGCCAATCAGCCCCAGCATTTT CASRYPGTANQPQHF
- TRBJ1-5 TRBD1 TRBV27 TGTGCCAGCAGTAGACAGGGTTTAAGTCAGCCCCAGCATTTT CASSRQGLSQPQHF
- TRBJ2-1 TRBD2 TRBV18 TGTGCCAGCTCAGTAACTAGCGGAGATTACAATGAGCAGTTCTTC CASSVTSGDYNEQFF
- TRBJ1-6 - TRBV6-2/TRBV6-3 TGTGCCAGCAGTTACGAGGGAATCACGTATAATTCACCCCTCCACTTT CASSYEGITYNSPLHF
few TRBJ1-5 TRBD1 TRBV6-2/TRBV6-3 TGTGCCAGCAGTGGTAAGACAGGGGTGAGCTTACAGCCCCAGCATTTT CASSGKTGVSLQPQHF
- TRBJ1-1 - TRBV27 TGTGCCAGCAGTCAGACTCCGTTGAACACTGAAGCTTTCTTT CASSQTPLNTEAFF
- TRBJ1-2 - TRBV30 TGTGCCTGGAGTGCCCCACACACCGGGAGGGGAGGGTACACCTTC CAWSAPHTGRGGYTF
- TRBJ1-2 - TRBV7-9 TGTGCCAGCAGCTTGGGAGCACCACTGCGGCCATACACCTTC CASSLGAPLRPYTF
once TRBJ2-3 - TRBV6-2/TRBV6-3 TGTGCCAGCAGCCGACAGGATTCCACAGATACGCAGTATTTT CASSRQDSTDTQYF
- TRBJ1-5 - TRBV19 TGTGCCAGTCATAACTGGGGGGATACCAATCAGCCCCAGCATTTT CASHNWGDTNQPQHF
- TRBJ1-2 TRBD1 TRBV12-3/TRBV12-4 TGTGCCAGCAGTGGACAGGGTAACTATGGCTACACCTTC CASSGQGNYGYTF
- TRBJ1-5 TRBD1 TRBV9 TGTGCCAGCAGCATCGGGACAGGGATCGGGCAGCCCCAGCATTTT CASSIGTGIGQPQHF
once TRBJ2-2 TRBD2 TRBV10-3 TGTGCCATCAGTGAGAGGGAGGGCACCGGGGAGCTGTTTTTT CAISEREGTGELFF
once TRBJ2-1 TRBD1 TRBV29-1 TGCAGCGTTGCCAGGGGGCTAGACAATGAGCAGTTCTTC CSVARGLDNEQFF
- TRBJ2-3 - TRBV7-3 TGTGCCAGCAGCTTAACGTTGGGACTGGGCACAGATACGCAGTATTTT CASSLTLGLGTDTQYF
- TRBJ2-2 TRBD1 TRBV7-2 TGTGCCAGCAGCACCGTGGGACAGGGTAACACCGGGGAGCTGTTTTTT CASSTVGQGNTGELFF
- TRBJ2-1 TRBD2 TRBV7-3 TGTGCCAGCAGCCCACGGCCTAGCGGGGGGGACAATGAGCAGTTCTTC CASSPRPSGGDNEQFF
- TRBJ2-5 - TRBV20-1 TGCAGTGCTAGTGGGGGCCGGGAGACCCAGTACTTC CSASGGRETQYF
- TRBJ1-2 - TRBV10-2 TGCGCCAGCAGTGAGTCCACAGGGTTTGGCTATGGCTACACCTTC CASSESTGFGYGYTF
- TRBJ2-1 - TRBV6-6 TGTGCCAGCAGTTATGGGGGGAGTTCCTACAATGAGCAGTTCTTC CASSYGGSSYNEQFF
- TRBJ1-1 TRBD1 TRBV28 TGTGCCAGCAGCCCTGGGACAGGGACAGCTTTCTTT CASSPGTGTAFF
- TRBJ1-1 TRBD1 TRBV19 TGTGCCAGTTTCCGGGGGACAGGGAATGAAGCTTTCTTT CASFRGTGNEAFF